One and the same sample provided the 23 T cell receptor beta chains below, sequenced in a study of tumor-infiltrating lymphocytes in primary liver carcinoma (dated by TCRdb to 2017 to 2019). Without any cell sorting, total RNA and DNA were extracted together from roughly 21-30 mg of bulk tissue using the AllPrep DNA/RNA mini kit. These reads were obtained on an Illumina HiSeq 2500. Using a constant-region primer and ProtoScript II reverse transcriptase, TCRbeta-specific cDNA was reverse-transcribed from about 540 ng total RNA. The TCRbeta libraries were prepared through three rounds of nested multiplex PCR following a slightly modified ARM-PCR procedure. Each of the first two PCR rounds ran for 9 to 11 cycles using multiplex TRBV1-TRBV30 forward primers together with a Cbeta reverse primer. The public reads were run again by TCRdb, first through fastp at Q25 and then through MiXCR, and only productive beta chains were kept. Rows with one shared CDR3 protein collapse into an entry with the most common genes and DNA. The sample table shows some 110,000 distinct CDR3 sequences, and around 60% are seen once. The biggest ten clones account for approximately 8% of the sample.

What was sequenced was liver tumor tissue from sampling region 3. Interpreted using the paper, the cell subset or site label stands for: tumor region T3, left-lateral pole. The source is a woman aged 60-70 years with primary liver carcinoma and hepatitis B virus infection.

The chain combines TRBV28 with TRBJ1-1, with D possibly being TRBD1 (5 bases). V dropped 6 bases and J dropped 1 base, with 15 bases sitting between them. The germline CDR1 and CDR2 sequences are MDHEN and SYDVKM. The CDR3 spans 15 residues. The CDR3 nucleotides read TGTGCCAGCAGCCCTGGGGGGGATGGGAACACTGAAGCTTTCTTT. This codes for CASSPGGDGNTEAFF. The full variable domain, completed using reference TRBV28 and TRBJ1-1, is DVKVTQSSRYLVKRTGEKVFLECVQDMDHENMFWYRQDPGLGLRLIYFSYDVKMKEKGDIPEGYSVSREKKERFSLILESASTNQTSMYLCASSPGGDGNTEAFFGQGTRLTVV.

This clonotype was observed a handful of times. This chain joins TRBV6-2 or TRBV6-3 and TRBJ1-5; D is uncertain. Between the trimmed V and J ends, which lost 2 bases and 2 bases, there was a span of 7 bases. In germline, CDR1 is MNHEY, CDR2 SVGEGT. This CDR3 region has 14 residues. The CDR3 coding sequence is TGTGCCAGCAGTTACGGCGGTGGCAATCAGCCCCAGCATTTT. Translating gives CASSYGGGNQPQHF.

This clonotype was counted only a few times. The chain carries TRBV7-9 and TRBJ2-3; D possibly matches TRBD1 or TRBD2 (5 bases each). Germline V gives CDR1 SEHNR, CDR2 FQNEAQ (reference sequence). The CDR3 is 15 amino acids. Trimming took off 2 bases at V and 4 bases at J, with 13 bases between the two ends. The CDR3 sequence is CASSLSGQESDTQYF. The CDR3 DNA follows: TGTGCCAGCAGCTTATCGGGGCAGGAATCAGATACGCAGTATTTT.

The genes are TRBV28 and TRBJ1-5; TRBD1 matches at 10 bases. V lost 10 bases, J lost 10 bases, and 16 bases stayed unmatched. Germline CDR1 and CDR2: MDHEN and SYDVKM. This CDR3 contains 15 residues. This CDR3 reads CATTPAGTGEGPQHF. Written as DNA, the CDR3 is TGTGCCACTACTCCGGCGGGGACAGGGGAGGGTCCCCAGCATTTT.

As for this clonotype: One base away lies a much larger clone, so this may be a sequencing read error. The chain carries TRBV4-1 and TRBJ1-2; no reliable D call. Looked up from germline, CDR1 is MGHRA and CDR2 is YSYEKL. The V gene lost 7 bases and the J gene lost 8 bases, with 20 bases spanning the gap. CDR3 length: 14 amino acids. The CDR3 coding sequence is TGCGCCAGCATCCAGGCTATGACCGCTTCGGGCTACACCTTC. Its protein is CASIQAMTASGYTF.

Notes on this clonotype: One end of the junction fails to match germline, which may point to a read error. This chain links TRBV11-3 with TRBJ2-3; D remains ambiguous. The germline CDR1 and CDR2 sequences are SGHNT and YENEEA. The CDR3 runs to 14 residues. This CDR3 is CASSYCLATVTQYF. CDR3 DNA sequence: TGTGCCAGCAGCTACTGTCTTGCCACAGTTACGCAGTATTTT.

In the case of this clonotype: One junction end disagrees with the germline gene, perhaps due to a read error. The chain combines TRBV6-1 with TRBJ1-1; D possibly corresponds to TRBD1 (5 bases). Germline lookup yields CDR1 MNHNS and CDR2 SASEGT. The length of the CDR3 is 12 residues. Here the CDR3 DNA reads TGTGCCAGCAGTGGAGCTGGGACGTTGCCCAACTTT. Its translation: CASSGAGTLPNF.

To note about this clonotype: A junction end diverges from the germline sequence, so it may reflect a read error. This chain connects TRBV14 to TRBJ2-4; D may correspond to TRBD1 or TRBD2 (6 bases each). The germline gives CDR1 SGHDN, CDR2 FVKESK. The CDR3 runs to 14 residues. The CDR3 spells CASNPSGAENTQYF. CDR3 nucleotide sequence: TGTGCCAGCAACCCATCGGGGGCCGAAAACACTCAGTACTTC.

To note about this clonotype: Just one base apart from a much larger clone, this may be a read error. V and J are TRBV5-1 and TRBJ2-1; possibly TRBD1 for D (6 bases). Germline CDR1 reads SGHRS; CDR2 reads YFSETQ. The CDR3 spans 14 residues. DNA of the CDR3: TGCACCAGCAGCCCGGGGACAACCCACAATGAGCAGTTCTTC. Translating it yields CTSSPGTTHNEQFF.

This clonotype occurred many times. The V and J genes are TRBV6-6 and TRBJ2-3; tentative D call: TRBD1 (5 bases). The CDR3 length is 15 residues. Trimming left V 6 bases short and J 1 base short, with 14 bases between. The V gene's germline CDR1 is MNHNY and CDR2 SVGAGI (reference sequence). CDR3: CASRVQDTRTDTQYF. CDR3 bases: TGTGCCAGCAGAGTACAGGATACCCGCACAGATACGCAGTATTTT.

This clonotype was counted once. The J gene is TRBJ2-7, the V gene TRBV18; the match to TRBD2 covers 7 bases. Trimming cost V 0 bases and J 12 bases; bases outside gene matches: 11. The germline gives CDR1 KGHSH, CDR2 LQKENI. The length of the CDR3 is 14 residues. The CDR3 reads CASSPPSTSDRPYF. The CDR3 DNA sequence: TGTGCCAGCTCACCACCCTCTACTAGCGACCGTCCGTACTTC.

The V gene is TRBV11-2, the J gene TRBJ2-7, with 14 bases aligning to TRBD2. The trim removed 5 bases at V and 1 base at J, leaving 16 bases unmatched. Germline-derived CDR1 and CDR2 are SGHAT and FQNNGV. CDR3 length equals 20 residues. CDR3: CASSAITRLAGGQKSYEQYF. DNA of the CDR3: TGTGCCAGCAGCGCCATTACCCGACTAGCGGGAGGGCAGAAATCCTACGAGCAGTACTTC.

Concerning this clonotype itself: The final CDR3 position lacks the conserved phenylalanine or tryptophan, pointing to a likely read error. This chain joins TRBV11-2 and TRBJ2-7, with 12 positions matching TRBD2. The CDR3 is 14 residues long. J gave up 4 bases and V 9 bases, and 7 bases lay outside the gene matches. Germline lookup yields CDR1 SGHAT and CDR2 FQNNGV. This CDR3 is CASTLTSGSYEQYC. CDR3 bases: TGTGCCAGTACCTTGACTAGCGGGAGTTACGAGCAGTACTGC.

This clonotype was recorded at least ten times. The chain uses TRBV6-1 and TRBJ2-2; D gene ambiguous. Per germline, CDR1 MNHNS and CDR2 SASEGT. The CDR3 contains 14 residues. Trimming shortened V by 5 bases and J by 1 base, and 8 bases separated the two germline ends. The CDR3 is CASSPRQNTGELFF. CDR3 in DNA: TGTGCCAGCAGTCCCAGACAGAACACCGGGGAGCTGTTTTTT.

This clonotype was counted a few times. Given a much more abundant clone one base away, this may be a read error. The chain uses TRBV29-1 and TRBJ1-3; 8 nucleotides match TRBD1. This CDR3 has 11 amino acids. CDR1 and CDR2 (germline): SQVTM, ANQGSEA. The trim removed 3 bases at V and 9 bases at J, leaving 1 base unmatched. The CDR3 here is CSVDDRGTIYF. The CDR3 region has the DNA TGCAGCGTTGACGACAGGGGCACCATATATTTT.

This clonotype has a count of ten or more. The rearrangement links TRBV28 to TRBJ1-1, with a tentative D call TRBD1 (6 bases). Trimming cost V 3 bases and J 7 bases, with 12 bases left between them. The CDR3 consists of 13 residues. CDR1 is MDHEN and CDR2 is SYDVKM in the germline V gene. The CDR3 protein is CASSLVGAVEAFF. The CDR3 DNA reads as TGTGCCAGCAGTTTGGTGGGGGCGGTTGAAGCTTTCTTT.

J is TRBJ1-5 and V is TRBV28; tentative D call: TRBD1 (6 bases). The ends were cut back, 10 bases at V and 10 bases at J, with 26 bases in the middle. Germline CDR1 is MDHEN and CDR2 is SYDVKM. This CDR3 comprises 15 residues. The CDR3, as DNA: TGTGCCACTACTCCGGCGGGGGCAGGGGAGGGTCCCCAGCATTTT. It is translated as CATTPAGAGEGPQHF.

This clonotype has a single count. An end of the junction does not agree with germline; a read error may underlie this. The V and J genes are TRBV29-1 and TRBJ2-6, with TRBD1 as a possible D gene (6 bases). The germline V gene has CDR1 SQVTM and CDR2 ANQGSEA. The CDR3 totals 16 residues. As DNA, the CDR3 is TGCAGCGTCCGGGGACATGGGAGCTCTGGGGCCTACGTCCTGACTTTC. Amino acid sequence: CSVRGHGSSGAYVLTF.

Concerning this clonotype itself: A much larger clone differs from this one at a single base, so this may be a read error. The chain carries TRBV5-6 and TRBJ1-1, with a possible D match to TRBD1 (6 bases). In germline, CDR1 is SGHDT, CDR2 YYEEEE. The CDR3 has 13 amino acids. The CDR3 DNA reads as TGTGCCAGCAGACTTACAGGGACTACTGAAGTTTTCTTT. Translation: CASRLTGTTEVFF.

Remarks on this clonotype: Being one base from a much bigger clone, this may be a read error. The rearrangement links TRBV10-2 to TRBJ1-4, with D perhaps matching TRBD1 (6 bases). The CDR3 has 13 amino acids. Germline values: CDR1 WSHSY, CDR2 SAAADI. The CDR3 spells CTSSGGAGEKLFF. CDR3 sequence (DNA): TGCACCAGCAGTGGGGGGGCTGGAGAAAAACTGTTTTTT.

The chain joins TRBV19 to TRBJ1-2; D remains ambiguous. The V end was cut by 7 bases, the J end by 4 bases, with 13 bases between. The germline gives CDR1 LNHDA, CDR2 SQIVND (reference sequence). CDR3 length: 13 amino acids. The chain's CDR3 is CASTRLSSYGYTF. As DNA, the CDR3 is TGTGCCAGTACGCGACTGTCTTCCTATGGCTACACCTTC.

The rearrangement uses TRBV11-1 and TRBJ1-2; D call uncertain. Between the trimmed V and J ends, which lost 10 bases and 1 base, there was a span of 19 bases. Per the germline V gene, CDR1 is SGHAT and CDR2 is FQDESV (reference sequence). CDR3 length equals 15 residues. The CDR3 DNA reads as TGTGCCAACAGAAGAGCCCCAGATAGTAACTATGGCTACACCTTC. Translating gives CANRRAPDSNYGYTF.

This chain joins TRBV20-1 and TRBJ1-3; TRBD1 agrees at 8 bases. Germline V gives CDR1 DFQATT, CDR2 SNEGSKA (reference sequence). The CDR3 sequence is 15 residues long. The V gene end was trimmed by 2 bases and the J gene end by 4 bases; junction bases not matched to a gene: 7. The CDR3 DNA sequence: TGCAGTGCTAGACGTGACAGGGGTTCCGGAAACACCATATATTTT. Its protein product is CSARRDRGSGNTIYF.